This is a list of T cell receptor beta chains from one sample in a study of PD-L1 blockade in urothelial cancer. Using immunoSEQ multiplex PCR, the repertoire was profiled, and TCRdb retains in-frame clones only, with some absent. The sample has roughly 30,000 clones, nearly 90% seen once. The material was PBMCs, obtained around atezolizumab (anti-PD-L1) treatment. All receptors derive from a man at least 80 years old with urothelial cancer. Both conserved end residues are trimmed from each CDR3. Each record gives: V gene, CDR3 protein.

TRBV6-5 | ASSYQNRGGYT
TRBV28 | ASSLGARGSEAF
TRBV6-1 | ASSFRQGPNYGYT
TRBV5-1 | ASSLDGTVYT
TRBV18 | ASSLTSDRGTYGYT
TRBV7-9 | ASSLDTTSATNEKLF
TRBV28 | ASSWDSPYEQY
TRBV19 | ASRREGPYNEQF
TRBV10-3 | AIRTEPGQGYEQY
TRBV7-6 | ASSPQQGTYEQY
TRBV5-4 | ASSSSGRSGANVLT
TRBV7-2 | ASSLAYGSSGNTIY
TRBV6-5 | ASTTSVHNEQF
TRBV28 | ASRTGGNQPQH
TRBV11-2 | ASNPGQNTGELF
TRBV9 | ASSGSRGKYQETQY
TRBV10-1 | ASSEWGSGTDTQY
TRBV5-4 | ASSLDFGRNTEAF
TRBV27 | ASSIVSSDRVRSTDTQY
TRBV7-9 | ASSSGLAGALHQF
TRBV10-2 | ASTGTSGGIDTQY
TRBV4-1 | ASSHSTGAGGEKLF
TRBV27 | ASSLLPGGAYEQY
TRBV19 | ASTTTGKSSYNEQF
TRBV5-1 | ASSLLTSGSRDTQY
TRBV7-2 | ASSLGAGFAEAF
TRBV6-5 | ASSRGLGYNEQF
TRBV29-1 | SVDRGYGEQY
TRBV9 | ASSVGRESGELF
TRBV30 | AWSVGTSDNEQF
TRBV19 | ASSWTGNTEAF
TRBV10-3 | ASRKENYGYT
TRBV5-1 | TSSGGIAGGTDTQY
TRBV4-1 | ASSQEAQTIQETQY
TRBV18 | ASSPLSGNTGELF
TRBV14 | ASSHLGTGQETQY
TRBV5-1 | ASSLGTSSSGANVLT
TRBV5-4 | ASSLAKSTDTQY
TRBV9 | ASSARDTQY
TRBV9 | ASSVGAEAGNTIY
TRBV4-1 | ASSPGQGTATGELF
TRBV6-4 | ASSELAGTTDTQY
TRBV4-1 | ASSLKPGLAGDEQY
TRBV6-6 | ASRTERSNEQF
TRBV19 | ASSSGGPYEQY
TRBV15 | ATSRGTGEPSTDTQY
TRBV5-6 | ASSLLSGRETTDTQY
TRBV5-1 | ASGSTGGDLTGTQY
TRBV19 | ASTLDPGGSYGYT
TRBV10-3 | AISGSGEGTYNEQF